The rows below give T cell receptor beta chains drawn from one sample of a study of cytomegalovirus exposure and HLA in healthy donors. TCRdb's table, derived via immunoSEQ multiplex PCR, lists solely in-frame clones and lacks some. This sample yields approximately 210,000 clones, of which about three quarters are seen a single time; about 1.7% belongs to the top ten. The sample was PBMCs. Receptors were obtained from a male donor in good health and CMV-seronegative. The CDR3 runs from the conserved cysteine through the conserved F or W. D genes are given only for firm matches. Clone sizes are given selectively: once, few, many, or a class where the clone is expanded.

TRBJ1-3 TRBV9 . TRBD1 CASRAQGAGNTIYF TGTGCCAGCAGAGCTCAGGGGGCCGGAAACACCATATATTTT
TRBJ1-5 TRBV5-4 . . CASSSTDYSNQPQHF TGTGCCAGCAGTTCGACAGATTATAGCAATCAGCCCCAGCATTTT
TRBJ2-3 TRBV7-9 once . CASSFPPGREADTQYF TGTGCCAGCAGCTTCCCCCCTGGCAGGGAGGCAGATACGCAGTATTTT
TRBJ2-4 TRBV7-9 . TRBD1 CASSNRDSQNIQYF TGTGCCAGCAGCAACCGGGACAGCCAAAACATTCAGTACTTC
TRBJ2-5 TRBV10-3 . TRBD2 CAISDNLAGAQETQYF TGTGCCATCAGTGACAATCTAGCGGGAGCCCAAGAGACCCAGTACTTC
TRBJ2-1 TRBV30 . . CAWSLRGANNEQFF TGTGCCTGGAGTCTTCGGGGGGCAAACAATGAGCAGTTCTTC
TRBJ2-2 TRBV15 . TRBD1 CATSKDRVDTGELFF TGTGCCACCAGCAAGGACAGGGTGGACACCGGGGAGCTGTTTTTT
TRBJ2-5 TRBV29-1 few TRBD2 CSLIGGVAQETQYF TGCAGCCTTATCGGGGGGGTTGCCCAAGAGACCCAGTACTTC
TRBJ1-2 TRBV5-4 . TRBD1 CASSLRQGSDYGYTF TGTGCCAGCAGCTTGAGACAGGGGAGTGACTATGGCTACACCTTC
TRBJ2-1 TRBV5-1 . . CASSLAGNNEQFF TGCGCCAGCAGCTTGGCCGGGAACAATGAGCAGTTCTTC
TRBJ2-3 TRBV15 . . CATSRDFTVDTQYF TGTGCCACCAGCAGAGATTTCACGGTAGATACGCAGTATTTT
TRBJ1-1 TRBV7-9 . . CASSLPQGRTEAFF TGTGCCAGCAGCTTACCCCAGGGAAGGACTGAAGCTTTCTTT
TRBJ1-4 TRBV6-1 . . CASSSLTGTQEKLFF TGTGCCAGCAGTTCCCTCACAGGGACCCAAGAAAAACTGTTTTTT
TRBJ2-3 TRBV7-3 . . CASSLMSAPTDTQYF TGTGCCAGCAGCTTAATGAGCGCACCCACAGATACGCAGTATTTT
TRBJ2-7 TRBV27 few . CASSYKYPTGGYEQYF TGTGCCAGCAGCTACAAATATCCGACAGGAGGTTACGAGCAGTACTTC
TRBJ2-4 TRBV6-5 . . CASSYSTGLAKNIQYF TGTGCCAGCAGTTACTCAACAGGGTTAGCCAAAAACATTCAGTACTTC
TRBJ2-3 TRBV4-3 . TRBD2 CASSHATSGGTDTQYF TGCGCCAGCAGCCATGCGACTAGCGGGGGCACAGATACGCAGTATTTT
TRBJ1-2 TRBV28 . . CASSLQGYGYTF TGTGCCAGCAGTTTACAGGGGTATGGCTACACCTTC
TRBJ2-7 TRBV5-1 . TRBD2 CASTSGGAEGYEQYF TGCGCCAGTACTAGCGGGGGGGCCGAAGGGTACGAGCAGTACTTC
TRBJ2-7 TRBV6-1 . TRBD2 CASSELAGGDSYEQYF TGTGCCAGCAGTGAATTGGCGGGAGGAGACTCCTACGAGCAGTACTTC
TRBJ1-2 TRBV6-1 once . CASSASGDGYTF TGTGCCAGCAGTGCCAGCGGAGATGGCTACACCTTC
TRBJ2-3 TRBV7-8 once TRBD2 CASSLGLAGATDTQYF TGTGCCAGCAGCTTAGGGCTAGCGGGAGCCACAGATACGCAGTATTTT
TRBJ2-7 TRBV14 . . CASSRAPPGIRSLGYEQYF TGTGCCAGCAGCCGAGCCCCCCCAGGGATACGGTCGCTGGGCTACGAGCAGTACTTC
TRBJ1-3 TRBV6-5 . . CASRTTRGGNTIYF TGTGCCAGCAGGACGACAAGAGGGGGAAACACCATATATTTT
TRBJ1-5 TRBV30 . TRBD1 CAWSPIDRAPSNQPQHF TGTGCCTGGAGTCCTATTGACAGGGCGCCTAGCAATCAGCCCCAGCATTTT
TRBJ2-5 TRBV5-6 . . CASSLYNREETQYF TGTGCCAGCAGCTTGTATAACAGGGAAGAGACCCAGTACTTC
TRBJ1-6 TRBV7-9 . TRBD1 CASKLDRVYNSPLHF TGTGCCAGCAAACTGGACAGGGTTTATAATTCACCCCTCCACTTT
TRBJ2-7 TRBV7-8 . TRBD2 CASSLTTGTSGRYPYEQYF TGTGCCAGCAGCTTAACTACCGGGACTAGCGGGAGGTATCCCTACGAGCAGTACTTC
TRBJ2-3 TRBV13 . TRBD1 CASSERDRRPDTQYF TGTGCCAGCAGCGAACGGGACAGGAGACCAGATACGCAGTATTTT
TRBJ1-5 TRBV27 . TRBD1 CASRDREYQPQHF TGTGCCAGCAGGGACAGGGAGTATCAGCCCCAGCATTTT
TRBJ1-4 TRBV5-6 . TRBD1 CASSLVGTGQGNEKLFF TGTGCCAGCAGCTTGGTTGGAACGGGACAGGGGAATGAAAAACTGTTTTTT
TRBJ2-5 TRBV6-5 . TRBD2 CASSYSRSGMRETQYF TGTGCCAGCAGTTACTCCAGGAGCGGGATGAGGGAGACCCAGTACTTC
TRBJ2-2 TRBV9 . . CASSVEGRSPGELFF TGTGCCAGCAGCGTAGAGGGGCGCAGTCCCGGGGAGCTGTTTTTT
TRBJ1-4 TRBV18 few . CASSPRGATNEKLFF TGTGCCAGCTCACCTCGGGGTGCAACTAATGAAAAACTGTTTTTT
TRBJ2-5 TRBV2 . TRBD2 CASRTGLADQETQYF TGTGCCAGCAGGACAGGACTAGCTGATCAAGAGACCCAGTACTTC
TRBJ2-7 TRBV11-2 . TRBD2 CASSLARGLGSYEQYF TGTGCCAGCAGCTTAGCGCGGGGGTTAGGCTCCTACGAGCAGTACTTC
TRBJ2-4 TRBV7-2 . . CASSLSTPGAKNIQYF TGTGCCAGCAGCTTATCGACTCCCGGGGCCAAAAACATTCAGTACTTC
TRBJ1-2 TRBV18 . . CASSPPGQGSYGYTF TGTGCCAGCTCACCACCCGGCCAGGGATCCTATGGCTACACCTTC
TRBJ2-3 TRBV4-3 . . CASSQDGNGISTDTQYF TGCGCCAGCAGCCAAGATGGAAACGGGATTAGCACAGATACGCAGTATTTT
TRBJ2-7 TRBV13 . TRBD2 CASSFASGGAEEQYF TGTGCCAGCAGCTTTGCTAGCGGGGGGGCGGAAGAGCAGTACTTC
TRBJ2-1 TRBV5-1 . TRBD2 CASSERLAEEQFF TGCGCCAGCAGCGAAAGACTAGCGGAAGAGCAGTTCTTC
TRBJ2-3 TRBV6-6 . . CASSYSKLADTQYF TGTGCCAGCAGTTACTCGAAACTAGCCGATACGCAGTATTTT
TRBJ2-2 TRBV7-3 . TRBD2 CASSRGGAAGELFF TGTGCCAGCAGCCGCGGGGGGGCGGCCGGGGAGCTGTTTTTT
TRBJ2-5 TRBV6-1 . TRBD2 CASTPGGQQYF TGTGCCAGCACCCCGGGAGGTCAGCAGTACTTC
TRBJ2-3 TRBV5-4 . TRBD2 CASSLRTSGSSDTQYF TGTGCCAGCAGCCTTCGGACTAGCGGGAGTTCAGATACGCAGTATTTT
TRBJ1-1 TRBV28 . . CASPNPRVTEAFF TGTGCCAGTCCTAACCCCAGGGTGACCGAAGCTTTCTTT
TRBJ1-2 TRBV18 . TRBD1 CASSPAGTGLNYGYTF TGTGCCAGCTCACCAGCCGGGACAGGGTTAAACTATGGCTACACCTTC
TRBJ2-5 TRBV7-9 . TRBD1 CASSSGKTGTGRETQYF TGTGCCAGCAGCTCCGGGAAAACCGGGACAGGGAGAGAGACCCAGTACTTC
TRBJ1-2 TRBV13 . . CASSPRQGIGVNGYTF TGTGCCAGCAGCCCCCGACAAGGAATAGGGGTAAATGGCTACACCTTC
TRBJ2-3 TRBV4-3 . TRBD2 CASSQGLHITDTQYF TGCGCCAGCAGCCAGGGACTACACATCACAGATACGCAGTATTTT
TRBJ2-7 TRBV9 . TRBD2 CASSAGTSGIYEQYF TGTGCCAGCAGCGCCGGGACTAGCGGGATCTACGAGCAGTACTTC
TRBJ1-3 TRBV11-2 . . CASSPAGGDTIYF TGTGCCAGCAGCCCCGCTGGGGGGGACACCATATATTTT
TRBJ2-7 TRBV4-3 . . CASSQDTRQTYEQYF TGCGCCAGCAGCCAAGATACGAGGCAGACCTACGAGCAGTACTTC
TRBJ2-2 TRBV19 . . CASSHRTVGNTGELFF TGTGCCAGTAGCCATAGGACAGTCGGGAACACCGGGGAGCTGTTTTTT
TRBJ2-3 TRBV6-1 . . CASSTGYSTDTQYF TGTGCCAGCAGTACAGGATACAGCACAGATACGCAGTATTTT
TRBJ2-3 TRBV19 . . CASSLIRTVPDTQYF TGTGCCAGTAGTCTAATTCGGACAGTCCCAGATACGCAGTATTTT
TRBJ2-1 TRBV9 . TRBD1 CASSARGQLSYNEQFF TGTGCCAGCAGCGCCCGGGGACAGCTTTCTTACAATGAGCAGTTCTTC
TRBJ2-3 TRBV5-1 . TRBD1 CASSYTGEGTDTQYF TGCGCCAGCAGCTACACAGGGGAAGGCACAGATACGCAGTATTTT
TRBJ2-7 TRBV19 . TRBD2 CASGEGPYEQYF TGTGCCAGTGGGGAGGGCCCGTACGAGCAGTACTTC